Below are 29 T cell receptor beta chains sequenced from a single sample in a study of T-cell memory formation after mild COVID-19. TCRdb recomputed calls from the 5' RACE reads with MiXCR, one row per CDR3 protein. The sample comprises over 500,000 distinct CDR3 sequences, approximately 15% of which are singletons, and about 7.5% rests with the top ten. Material for sequencing was PBMCs or a T cell subset sorted from them (not recorded which). The receptors were sampled from an adult woman who had mild COVID-19 (a few samples of this study predate the infection). Cell type and time point are not known.

This clonotype was seen more than once but under ten times. The chain employs TRBV5-1 and TRBJ1-1; no clear D gene. Germline V CDR1 and CDR2: SGHRS, YFSETQ. The CDR3 has 13 amino acids. The V gene lost 3 bases and the J gene lost 5 bases, with 11 bases spanning the gap. CDR3 sequence: CASSSVGNTEAFF. For the CDR3, the DNA is TGCGCCAGCAGCTCTGTGGGGAATACTGAAGCTTTCTTT.

In this sample, this clonotype turned up a few times. This chain links TRBV7-3 with TRBJ2-3; 9 nucleotides agree with TRBD2. From germline, CDR1 is SGHTA and CDR2 FQGTGA. Trimming at V came to 5 bases and at J to 0 bases, leaving 6 bases not matched to a gene. This CDR3 region has 16 residues. The chain's CDR3 is CASSPVAGVSTDTQYF. As DNA, the CDR3 is TGTGCCAGCAGCCCCGTAGCGGGGGTGAGCACAGATACGCAGTATTTT.

The rearrangement joins TRBV12-3 or TRBV12-4 to TRBJ2-3; D not certain. V shed 5 bases and J shed 11 bases, with 17 bases lying between them. This CDR3 has 13 residues. The CDR3 region is CASSPSPWVGQYF. The CDR3 DNA sequence: TGTGCCAGCAGTCCTAGTCCCTGGGTCGGGCAGTATTTT.

The table lists this clonotype with a few counts. The chain employs TRBV12-3 or TRBV12-4 and TRBJ1-3, with unresolved D. The CDR3 has 13 amino acids. V was clipped by 8 bases and J by 4 bases, with 12 bases between them. The CDR3 nucleotides read TGTGCCAGCGCAAGTACAGCCGGAAACACCATATATTTT. Translation: CASASTAGNTIYF.

There are a few counts of this clonotype. The genes are TRBV4-1 and TRBJ1-1, with D maybe TRBD1 (6 bases). V lost 0 bases to trimming and J lost 3 bases, with 14 bases between them. The CDR3 covers 16 residues. Germline V gene lookup returns CDR1 MGHRA and CDR2 YSYEKL. The CDR3 sequence: CASSQDHGGAHTEAFF. The DNA for the CDR3 is TGCGCCAGCAGCCAAGATCATGGGGGGGCACACACTGAAGCTTTCTTT.

This clonotype was detected a few times. This chain links TRBV6-1 with TRBJ1-1; D uncertain. CDR3 length: 15 residues. Per germline, CDR1 MNHNS and CDR2 SASEGT. Deletions cut 4 bases from V and 1 base from J, with 13 bases between. Here the CDR3 reads CASSGKDGSNTEAFF. The CDR3 DNA reads as TGTGCCAGCAGTGGTAAGGACGGATCGAACACTGAAGCTTTCTTT.

Ten or more counts support this clonotype. The CDR3 DNA follows: TGTGCCAGCAGTTTACTTGGTGCCCTGGGGGTGAACACTGAAGCTTTCTTT. This sequence encodes CASSLLGALGVNTEAFF. The gene calls are TRBV12-3 or TRBV12-4 and TRBJ1-1; a weak D match, TRBD1 (5 bases). The CDR3 spans 17 residues. V was shortened by 2 bases and J by 0 bases, with 16 bases between the two germline ends.

In its sample, this clonotype was seen a few times. The chain carries TRBV20-1 and TRBJ2-5; D may be TRBD1 (5 bases). The CDR3 runs to 14 residues. CDR1 DFQATT and CDR2 SNEGSKA come from the germline V gene (reference sequence). Trimming left V 0 bases short and J 3 bases short, with 11 bases between. CDR3 in amino acids: CSARDLAREETQYF. The CDR3 DNA sequence: TGCAGTGCTAGAGATTTAGCCAGGGAAGAGACCCAGTACTTC.

This clonotype was detected a few times. The chain uses TRBV7-9 and TRBJ2-1; weak D call: TRBD2 (7 bases). Trimming shortened V by 11 bases and J by 9 bases, and 14 bases separated the two germline ends. Germline lookup yields CDR1 SEHNR and CDR2 FQNEAQ (reference sequence). This CDR3 region has 11 residues. The CDR3 is CAASGGSEQFF. In DNA, the CDR3 is TGTGCCGCCTCGGGGGGCAGTGAGCAGTTCTTC.

To note about this clonotype: One base away lies a much larger clone, so this may be a sequencing read error. The chain recombines TRBV7-3 with TRBJ2-5, with no clear D. This CDR3 has 13 amino acids. Per germline, CDR1 SGHTA and CDR2 FQGTGA. Here the CDR3 reads CDSSLGMKETQYF. CDR3 sequence (DNA): TGTGACAGCAGCCTAGGGATGAAAGAGACCCAGTACTTC.

The CDR3 DNA is TGTGCCAGCAGCCCCGCCAGCGGGTCCACCGGGGAGCTGTTTTTT. Protein: CASSPASGSTGELFF. The V call is TRBV7-3, the J call TRBJ2-2; D possibly corresponds to TRBD2 (6 bases). The CDR3 consists of 15 residues. The V and J ends lost 5 bases and 4 bases respectively, with 14 bases between them. CDR1 is SGHTA and CDR2 is FQGTGA in the germline V gene.

The J gene is TRBJ2-1, the V gene TRBV6-5; 12 positions agree with TRBD2. The V gene end was trimmed by 0 bases and the J gene end by 7 bases; junction bases not matched to a gene: 13. The CDR3 spans 19 residues. Looked up from germline, CDR1 is MNHEY and CDR2 is SVGAGI. The CDR3 coding sequence is TGTGCCAGCAGTTACTCGATACCTAGCGGGAGGGCCTCTTCGAATGAGCAGTTCTTC. It is translated as CASSYSIPSGRASSNEQFF.

This clonotype came up many times. The chain carries TRBV4-2 and TRBJ2-1; 10 bases match TRBD2. The CDR3 runs 16 residues. The germline gives CDR1 LGHNA, CDR2 YNFKEQ. After removal of 4 bases from V and 7 bases from J, the junction contained 10 bases not matched to a gene. Here the CDR3 DNA reads TGTGCCAGCAGCCCTGGGGCTAGCGGGAGTGGAAATGAGCAGTTCTTC. As protein: CASSPGASGSGNEQFF.

This clonotype was picked up many times. V gene TRBV5-1 combines with J gene TRBJ2-2; no firm D call. Germline V lookup: CDR1 SGHRS, CDR2 YFSETQ. The CDR3 is 15 amino acids. The V and J ends lost 1 base and 0 bases respectively, with 7 bases between them. As DNA, the CDR3 is TGCGCCAGCAGCTTGCGGACGGCGAACACCGGGGAGCTGTTTTTT. Its translation is CASSLRTANTGELFF.

This clonotype turned up a few times. The V gene is TRBV7-9, the J gene TRBJ2-7; the match to TRBD1 covers 7 bases. Trimming at V came to 5 bases and at J to 6 bases, leaving 10 bases not matched to a gene. Germline V gives CDR1 SEHNR, CDR2 FQNEAQ (reference sequence). The CDR3 has 14 amino acids. The CDR3 coding sequence is TGTGCCAGCAGCCAACGGACAGGTCCCGGCGAGCAGTACTTC. It codes for CASSQRTGPGEQYF. Using reference TRBV7-9 and TRBJ2-7 for the parts outside the CDR3, the full variable domain is DTGVSQNPRHKITKRGQNVTFRCDPISEHNRLYWYRQTLGQGPEFLTYFQNEAQLEKSRLLSDRFSAERPKGSFSTLEIQRTEQGDSAMYLCASSQRTGPGEQYFGPGTRLTVT.

This clonotype has more than one count but fewer than ten. The chain couples TRBV7-9 to TRBJ1-1, with D unresolved. Deletions cut 6 bases from V and 7 bases from J, with 12 bases between. The CDR3 has 12 residues. Germline loops: CDR1 SEHNR, CDR2 FQNEAQ (reference sequence). The CDR3 nucleotides read TGTGCCAGCAGTTATCTGGCAGGTGAAGCTTTCTTT. It yields the protein CASSYLAGEAFF. The full variable domain, in which reference TRBV7-9 and TRBJ1-1 provide the parts outside the CDR3, is DTGVSQNPRHKITKRGQNVTFRCDPISEHNRLYWYRQTLGQGPEFLTYFQNEAQLEKSRLLSDRFSAERPKGSFSTLEIQRTEQGDSAMYLCASSYLAGEAFFGQGTRLTVV.

J is TRBJ2-1 and V is TRBV19; 13 bases are shared with TRBD2. This CDR3 spans 17 amino acids. Germline trimming cut 6 bases from V and 4 bases from J; bases unmatched to any gene: 9. Per germline, CDR1 LNHDA and CDR2 SQIVND (reference sequence). The CDR3 loop reads CASSDGTSGDQYNEQFF. The CDR3 bases are TGTGCCAGTAGCGATGGGACTAGCGGGGACCAATACAATGAGCAGTTCTTC.

This clonotype was detected only a few times. The chain uses TRBV18 and TRBJ1-1; no clear D. This CDR3 has 12 residues. CDR1 and CDR2 (germline): KGHSH, LQKENI. V was pared by 3 bases and J by 7 bases, with 9 bases between. The CDR3 loop reads CASSPGGVEAFF. DNA for the CDR3: TGTGCCAGCTCACCGGGAGGTGTTGAAGCTTTCTTT.

The V gene is TRBV19, the J gene TRBJ1-1; D might be TRBD1 (6 bases). Germline V gene data show CDR1 as LNHDA and CDR2 as SQIVND (reference sequence). Between the trimmed V and J ends, which lost 8 bases and 1 base, there was a span of 8 bases. This CDR3 comprises 12 residues. CDR3 amino acids: CASGQRNTEAFF. The CDR3 DNA reads as TGTGCCAGTGGACAGAGGAACACTGAAGCTTTCTTT.

The chain joins TRBV5-1 to TRBJ2-1; 7 positions match TRBD2. The CDR3 is made up of 14 amino acids. V shed 0 bases, J shed 6 bases, and the junction held 3 bases outside the gene matches. Germline V gene sequence: CDR1 SGHRS, CDR2 YFSETQ. The CDR3 reads CASSLVLAANEQFF. CDR3 sequence (DNA): TGCGCCAGCAGCTTGGTCCTAGCGGCCAATGAGCAGTTCTTC.

Ten or more counts support this clonotype. The chain carries TRBV30 and TRBJ1-1; D unclear. This CDR3 is built from 13 residues. The germline CDR1 and CDR2 sequences are GTSNPN and SVGIG (reference sequence). The V and J ends lost 2 bases and 4 bases respectively, with 11 bases between them. CDR3 sequence reads: CAWSRDRGTEAFF. CDR3 sequence (DNA): TGTGCCTGGAGTCGGGATCGGGGCACTGAAGCTTTCTTT.

The rearrangement uses TRBV12-3 or TRBV12-4 and TRBJ1-6; no clear D gene. CDR3 length: 13 amino acids. The germline V and J ends were trimmed by 6 bases and 13 bases, with 16 bases remaining between them. The CDR3 sequence is CASRSPGILPLHF. Written as DNA, the CDR3 is TGTGCCAGCAGATCCCCCGGGATCCTGCCCCTCCACTTT.

This sequence joins TRBV27 and TRBJ2-7; TRBD1 aligns across 11 bases. V lost 5 bases, J lost 4 bases, and 13 bases stayed unmatched. The CDR3 loop spans 17 amino acids. Germline V CDR1 and CDR2: MNHEY, SMNVEV (reference sequence). The CDR3: CASSPRTGGSILYEQYF. The CDR3 DNA reads as TGTGCCAGCAGTCCCAGGACAGGGGGCTCCATACTTTACGAGCAGTACTTC.

The gene calls are TRBV6-5 and TRBJ2-2; D is unresolved. This CDR3 has 16 residues. Germline V gives CDR1 MNHEY, CDR2 SVGAGI. The ends were cut back, 5 bases at V and 7 bases at J, with 20 bases in the middle. The CDR3: CASSPRPSRANGELFF. The CDR3 bases are TGTGCCAGCAGTCCTCGCCCCAGTCGGGCTAACGGGGAGCTGTTTTTT.

The chain couples TRBV27 to TRBJ2-1, with unresolved D. The CDR3 is 12 amino acids. Deletions cut 2 bases from V and 9 bases from J, with 8 bases between. Germline V gene data show CDR1 as MNHEY and CDR2 as SMNVEV (reference sequence). CDR3 DNA: TGTGCCAGCAGTTTAAACCCAAGTGAGCAGTTCTTC. This encodes CASSLNPSEQFF.

The chain uses TRBV7-9 and TRBJ2-5; D gene ambiguous. The CDR3 has 15 amino acids. CDR1 SEHNR and CDR2 FQNEAQ come from the germline V gene (reference sequence). Between the trimmed V and J ends, which lost 4 bases and 4 bases, there was a span of 16 bases. The CDR3 region is CASSSLGQAAETQYF. DNA for the CDR3: TGTGCCAGCAGCTCCCTTGGCCAGGCAGCAGAGACCCAGTACTTC.

CDR3 nucleotides: TGTGCCAGCTCACCAAGGGGTTATGAGCAGTTCTTC. It encodes CASSPRGYEQFF. This sequence joins TRBV18 and TRBJ2-1, with D perhaps matching TRBD1 (5 bases). The CDR3 covers 12 residues. Germline CDR1 is KGHSH and CDR2 is LQKENI. Trimming took 2 bases from V and 8 from J, leaving 7 bases between them. Together with reference TRBV18 and TRBJ2-1, the CDR3 gives the full variable domain: NAGVMQNPRHLVRRRGQEARLRCSPMKGHSHVYWYRQLPEEGLKFMVYLQKENIIDESGMPKERFSAEFPKEGPSILRIQQVVRGDSAAYFCASSPRGYEQFFGPGTRLTVL.

This clonotype appeared a few times. The chain has TRBV12-3 or TRBV12-4 and TRBJ1-1; possibly TRBD1 for D (5 bases). The CDR3 contains 11 residues. The germline V and J ends were trimmed by 5 bases and 10 bases, with 11 bases remaining between them. The CDR3 DNA is TGTGCCAGCAGTCTCCCGGGGGGAGCTTTCTTT. Encoded protein: CASSLPGGAFF.

This clonotype was counted many times. This chain links TRBV25-1 with TRBJ2-7; no reliable D call. This CDR3 region has 12 residues. Trimming took 2 bases from V and 4 from J, leaving 6 bases between them. CDR1 and CDR2 from the germline V gene are MGHDK and SYGVNS. CDR3 DNA: TGTGCCAGCAGTGAACGATCGTACGAGCAGTACTTC. Protein: CASSERSYEQYF.